These T cell receptor beta chains were read from a single sample in a study of cytomegalovirus exposure and HLA in healthy donors. Clones were read by immunoSEQ multiplex PCR, and TCRdb kept only the in-frame ones, dropping some. This table has approximately 120,000 clones, roughly 76% appearing once. The sample was PBMCs. Receptors were obtained from a woman aged 50 to 65 in good health and CMV-seronegative. Each CDR3 is given with its conserved first and last residue. D genes are given only for firm matches. Clone size is given for some rows only: seen once, a few or many times, or a class if the clone is expanded.

NA	TRBV4-2	NA	TRBJ1-1	CASSDGQLNTEAFF	TGTGCCAGCAGCGACGGACAGTTGAACACTGAAGCTTTCTTT
NA	TRBV5-1	few	TRBJ1-2	CASIEEQAYYGYTF	TGCGCCAGCATCGAGGAACAGGCTTACTATGGCTACACCTTC
NA	TRBV7-2	NA	TRBJ2-7	CASSQSPGQNYEQYF	TGTGCCAGCAGCCAATCCCCGGGACAAAACTACGAGCAGTACTTC
NA	TRBV2	once	TRBJ2-1	CASSESRAYEQFF	TGTGCCAGCAGTGAAAGCAGGGCCTATGAGCAGTTCTTC
TRBD1	TRBV4-1	NA	TRBJ1-5	CASSQWAPGQSNQPQHF	TGCGCCAGCAGCCAATGGGCCCCGGGACAGAGCAATCAGCCCCAGCATTTT
NA	TRBV5-5	NA	TRBJ1-1	CASSLDRGIFTEAFF	TGTGCCAGCAGCTTGGACCGGGGTATTTTCACTGAAGCTTTCTTT
NA	TRBV7-2	NA	TRBJ1-1	CASSLDFQRAFF	TGTGCCAGCAGCTTAGATTTCCAGCGGGCTTTCTTT
TRBD2	TRBV9	NA	TRBJ2-7	CASSARETSGLSYEQYF	TGTGCCAGCAGCGCCCGGGAAACTAGCGGCCTATCCTACGAGCAGTACTTC
TRBD2	TRBV5-6	NA	TRBJ2-2	CASSLKGREAGELFF	TGTGCCAGCAGCTTAAAAGGGAGGGAAGCCGGGGAGCTGTTTTTT
TRBD2	TRBV5-3	NA	TRBJ2-5	CARSYIRERGPETQYF	TGTGCCAGAAGTTATATTCGGGAGCGGGGCCCAGAGACCCAGTACTTC
TRBD2	TRBV28	NA	TRBJ2-3	CASSNSGWSGLAFTDTQYF	TGTGCCAGCAGCAATAGTGGATGGTCCGGACTAGCGTTCACAGATACGCAGTATTTT
TRBD2	TRBV7-9	few	TRBJ2-2	CASSLAGDAGELFF	TGTGCCAGCAGTCTTGCGGGAGATGCCGGGGAGCTGTTTTTT
NA	TRBV5-1	few	TRBJ2-3	CASSLGRGQDTQYF	TGCGCCAGCAGCTTAGGCAGGGGTCAAGATACGCAGTATTTT
TRBD2	TRBV7-9	NA	TRBJ2-1	CASRPKRDVSYNEQFF	TGTGCCAGCAGACCGAAGCGGGATGTCTCCTACAATGAGCAGTTCTTC
NA	TRBV5-1	few	TRBJ2-3	CASSLAGGSTDTQYF	TGCGCCAGCAGCTTGGCGGGCGGGAGCACAGATACGCAGTATTTT
NA	TRBV2	NA	TRBJ1-1	CARLGGRHTEAFF	TGTGCACGCCTGGGGGGGCGGCACACTGAAGCTTTCTTT
NA	TRBV5-8	NA	TRBJ2-3	CASSLGQYKGSTDTQYF	TGTGCCAGCAGCTTGGGACAGTATAAGGGGAGCACAGATACGCAGTATTTT
NA	TRBV28	NA	TRBJ2-3	CASSLVGVSTDTQYF	TGTGCCAGCAGTTTAGTGGGAGTGTCGACAGATACGCAGTATTTT
TRBD1	TRBV5-6	few	TRBJ2-7	CASSSPIGQGARGEQYF	TGTGCCAGCAGCTCCCCTATTGGACAGGGGGCGAGGGGCGAGCAGTACTTC
NA	TRBV15	NA	TRBJ1-2	CATSRDGPRDYGYTF	TGTGCCACCAGCAGAGATGGGCCGCGGGACTATGGCTACACCTTC
TRBD2	TRBV30	NA	TRBJ2-7	CAWSVSSGIYEQYF	TGTGCCTGGAGTGTGTCTAGCGGGATTTACGAGCAGTACTTC
TRBD1	TRBV27	NA	TRBJ2-3	CASSPPQGAARAALTDTQYF	TGTGCCAGCAGCCCACCTCAGGGGGCCGCGCGTGCTGCCCTCACAGATACGCAGTATTTT
NA	TRBV28	NA	TRBJ1-1	CASSGSGANTEAFF	TGTGCCAGCAGCGGATCAGGGGCTAACACTGAAGCTTTCTTT
TRBD2	TRBV4-3	NA	TRBJ2-1	CASSQGLAGYNEQFF	TGCGCCAGCAGCCAAGGACTAGCGGGGTACAATGAGCAGTTCTTC